The next 2 T cell receptor beta chains were all read from a single sample in a study of blood T cell repertoires in COVID-19. The repertoire was sequenced with immunoSEQ multiplex PCR; TCRdb's copy has only in-frame clones and lacks some. The data hold 110,000 to 150,000 clones, with more than 75% observed a single time. Source material: peripheral blood. These receptors were taken from a woman aged 40 to 49 with acute or convalescent COVID-19.

V is TRBV4-3 and J is TRBJ2-1; D is perhaps TRBD2 (6 bases). Trimming took 1 base from V and 11 from J, leaving 15 bases between them. The germline V gene has CDR1 LGHNA and CDR2 YSLEER. The CDR3 extends over 14 amino acids. The CDR3 loop is CASSQGDWSLKQFF. The CDR3 nucleotides are TGCGCCAGCAGCCAAGGGGACTGGAGCCTCAAGCAGTTCTTC.

The chain has TRBV13 and TRBJ2-3; TRBD2 aligns across 10 bases. Germline V gene lookup returns CDR1 PRHDT and CDR2 FYEKMQ (reference sequence). J lost 1 base, V lost 1 base, and 5 bases had no gene match. The CDR3 runs 17 residues. In nucleotides, the CDR3 is TGTGCCAGCAGCTTAGTTCGGCTAGCGGGGGGCACAGATACGCAGTATTTT. This codes for CASSLVRLAGGTDTQYF.